This T cell receptor (beta chain) was found in a study of cytomegalovirus exposure and HLA in healthy donors. For the study at large: A previous analysis identified 95 million to 140 million unique TCR beta sequences derived from some 170 million T cells.

PCR involved 60 Vbeta and 13 Jbeta primers. Here immunoSEQ multiplex PCR was the method, and the copy in TCRdb shows in-frame clones only, minus some. The listing records around 190,000 clones. To note about this clone: Its cognate antigen is unknown.

Study-level points and caveats: Across HLA loci, a later analysis found differing TCR association rates, with DRB1 most and HLA-C fewest. When analyzed later, a missense DCLRE1C variant was found to be linked to TCR beta V- and J-gene trimming.

The CDR3 has 13 residues. The germline V and J ends were trimmed by 5 bases and 6 bases, with 11 bases remaining between them. The germline V gene has CDR1 LNHNV and CDR2 YYDKDF (reference sequence). The sample was PBMCs. The chain couples TRBV15 to TRBJ2-1; D gene ambiguous. This sequence was found in a woman aged 25 to 45 in good health and CMV-seropositive. The CDR3 loop is CATSAVVSNEQFF. CDR3 DNA: TGTGCCACCAGCGCCGTGGTTAGCAATGAGCAGTTCTTC. The entire variable domain, with the rest obtained from reference TRBV15 and TRBJ2-1, is as follows: DAMVIQNPRYQVTQFGKPVTLSCSQTLNHNVMYWYQQKSSQAPKLLFHYYDKDFNNEADTPDNFQSRRPNTSFCFLDIRSPGLGDTAMYLCATSAVVSNEQFFGPGTRLTVL.